The 2 T cell receptor beta chains below were found in one sample sequenced in a study of PD-1 blockade in classical Hodgkin lymphoma. Time point defined: newly diagnosed, previously untreated cHL patient sample. Using immunoSEQ multiplex PCR, the repertoire was profiled, and TCRdb retains in-frame clones only, with some absent. The sample carries roughly 70,000 clones, over 85% recorded once. Sequencing was done on a sample of peripheral blood mononuclear cells (PBMCs). These receptors originate from a human donor with classical Hodgkin lymphoma.

The chain combines TRBV30 with TRBJ2-1; 10 nucleotides agree with TRBD2. The CDR3 covers 14 residues. The V gene's germline CDR1 is GTSNPN and CDR2 SVGIG (reference sequence). V lost 5 bases to trimming and J lost 5 bases; unmatched junction nucleotides: 6. The DNA for the CDR3 is TGTGCCTGGGGCGGACTAGCGGCCAACAATGAGCAGTTCTTC. This gives the protein CAWGGLAANNEQFF.

This clone was seen only once. This rearrangement joins TRBV18 to TRBJ2-7; 9 bases fit TRBD1. V lost 4 bases to trimming and J lost 10 bases; unmatched junction nucleotides: 11. In germline, CDR1 is KGHSH, CDR2 LQKENI. This CDR3 is built from 14 residues. CDR3 region: CASSHRTGEKFQYF. CDR3 DNA: TGTGCCAGCTCACACCGGACAGGGGAGAAGTTTCAGTACTTC.